This T cell receptor beta chain derives from a study of blood T cell repertoires in COVID-19. The CDR3 length is 13 residues. Trimming left V 1 base short and J 5 bases short, with 8 bases between. TCRdb keeps only in-frame clones here, not all; method: immunoSEQ multiplex PCR. The sample holds roughly 130,000 clones; 80% are singletons and the top ten take roughly 17%. The specimen sequenced was peripheral blood. The chain carries TRBV12-3 or TRBV12-4 and TRBJ1-1; D not certain. The sequence derives from a man aged 60 to 69 with active or convalescent COVID-19. The CDR3 sequence is CASSLGGGTEAFF. CDR3 nucleotides: TGTGCCAGCAGTTTAGGGGGAGGGACTGAAGCTTTCTTT.